What follows is one T cell receptor beta chain and its context. Antigen unknown. Germline CDR1 LNHDA, CDR2 SQIVND (reference sequence). This CDR3 spans 16 amino acids. V lost 7 bases, J lost 2 bases, and 14 bases stayed unmatched. Sequencing was performed with immunoSEQ multiplex PCR; in TCRdb, only in-frame clones are kept and a portion is missing. The table lists 99,000 or so clones, roughly nine tenths of them singletons. The sample is drawn from a study of T cell responses to AZD1222 COVID-19 vaccine. The study, taken as a whole, reports: Targeting of unmutated variant regions was reportedly seen in nearly half of spike-specific TCRs. Donors skewed white British and female; clonal diversity was possibly underestimated. Just a handful of AZD1222 recipients were seropositive at baseline. CD4 TCRs associated with vaccination spanned spike, dominating at 160-218 and 743-854.

This sample comprised peripheral blood, obtained 28 days after the second AZD1222 dose. This sequence joins TRBV19 and TRBJ2-7; 7 nucleotides agree with TRBD2. This TCR was sampled from an adult who received the AZD1222 COVID-19 vaccine. This chain's CDR3 is CASKPEGQGGTYEQYF. The CDR3 region has the DNA TGTGCCAGTAAACCCGAGGGGCAGGGAGGGACCTACGAGCAGTACTTC.